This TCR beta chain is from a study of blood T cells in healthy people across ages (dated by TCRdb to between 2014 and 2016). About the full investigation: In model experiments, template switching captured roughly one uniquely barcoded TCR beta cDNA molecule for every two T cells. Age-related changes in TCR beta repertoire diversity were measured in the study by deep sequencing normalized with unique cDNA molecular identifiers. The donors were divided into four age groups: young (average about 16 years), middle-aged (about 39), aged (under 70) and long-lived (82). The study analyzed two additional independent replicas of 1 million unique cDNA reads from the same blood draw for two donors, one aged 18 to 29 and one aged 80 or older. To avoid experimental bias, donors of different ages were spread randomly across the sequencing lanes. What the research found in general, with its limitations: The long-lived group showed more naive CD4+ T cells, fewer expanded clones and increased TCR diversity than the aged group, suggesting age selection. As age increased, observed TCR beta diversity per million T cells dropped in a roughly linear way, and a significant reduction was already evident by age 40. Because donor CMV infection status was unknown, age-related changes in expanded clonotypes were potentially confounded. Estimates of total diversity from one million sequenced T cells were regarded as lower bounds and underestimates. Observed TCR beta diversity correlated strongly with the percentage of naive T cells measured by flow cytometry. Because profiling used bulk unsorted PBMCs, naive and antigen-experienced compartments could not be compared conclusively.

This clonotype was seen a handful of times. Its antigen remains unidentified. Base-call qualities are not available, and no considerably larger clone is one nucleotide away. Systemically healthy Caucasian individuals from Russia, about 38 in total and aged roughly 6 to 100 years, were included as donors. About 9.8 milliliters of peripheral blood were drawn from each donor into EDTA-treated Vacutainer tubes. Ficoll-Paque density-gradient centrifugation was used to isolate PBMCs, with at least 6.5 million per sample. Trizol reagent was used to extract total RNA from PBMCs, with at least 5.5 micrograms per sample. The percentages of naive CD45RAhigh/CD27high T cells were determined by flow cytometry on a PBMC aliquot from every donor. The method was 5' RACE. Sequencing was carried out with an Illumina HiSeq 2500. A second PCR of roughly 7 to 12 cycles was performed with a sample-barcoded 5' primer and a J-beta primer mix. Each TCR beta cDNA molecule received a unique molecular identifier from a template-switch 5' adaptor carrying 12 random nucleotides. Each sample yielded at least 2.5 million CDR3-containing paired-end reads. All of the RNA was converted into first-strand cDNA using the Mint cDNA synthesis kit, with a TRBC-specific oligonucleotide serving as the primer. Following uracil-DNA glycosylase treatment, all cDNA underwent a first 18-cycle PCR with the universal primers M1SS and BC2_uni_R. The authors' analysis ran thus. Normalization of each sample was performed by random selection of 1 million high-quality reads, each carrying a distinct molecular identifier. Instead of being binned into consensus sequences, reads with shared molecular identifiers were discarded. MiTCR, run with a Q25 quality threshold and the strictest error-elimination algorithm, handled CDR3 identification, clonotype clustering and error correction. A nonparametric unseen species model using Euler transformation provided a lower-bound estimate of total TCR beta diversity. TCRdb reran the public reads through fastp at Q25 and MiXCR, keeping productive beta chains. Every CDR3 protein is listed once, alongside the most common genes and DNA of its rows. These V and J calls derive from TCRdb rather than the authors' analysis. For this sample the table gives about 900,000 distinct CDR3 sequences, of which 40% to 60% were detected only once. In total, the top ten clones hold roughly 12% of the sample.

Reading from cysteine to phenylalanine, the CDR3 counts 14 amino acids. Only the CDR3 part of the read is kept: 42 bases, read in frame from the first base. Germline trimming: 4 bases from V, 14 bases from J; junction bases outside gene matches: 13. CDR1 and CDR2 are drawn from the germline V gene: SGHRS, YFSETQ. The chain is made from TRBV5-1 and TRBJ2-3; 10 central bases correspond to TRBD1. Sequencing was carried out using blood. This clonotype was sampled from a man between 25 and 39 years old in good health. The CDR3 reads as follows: CASSLDGQGEEWYF. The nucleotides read TGCGCCAGCAGCCTTGACGGACAGGGGGAGGAATGGTATTTT.